Following are 16 T cell receptor beta chains from one sample sequenced in a study of Ad26.COV2.S vaccination and SARS-CoV-2 variants. The assay was immunoSEQ multiplex PCR, and TCRdb's table has in-frame clones only and misses some. The table lists around 300,000 clones, around 89% of them singletons, with approximately 5% in the top ten. Treatment noted: 19 received Ad26.COV2.S at low or high dose, single or two shots; 5 received placebo; per-sample allocation not given. Samples came from day 63 after the first vaccine or placebo injection. Source: peripheral blood, taken in a trial of Ad26.COV2.S vaccine versus placebo. The receptors originated from a person between 18 and 65 years old who received the Ad26.COV2.S COVID-19 vaccine or a placebo.

The chain is built from TRBV6-2 or TRBV6-3 and TRBJ2-5; 10 bases fit TRBD1. V trimming: 5 bases; J trimming: 5 bases; junction bases outside the gene matches: 11. This CDR3 contains 16 residues. Per germline, CDR1 MNHEY and CDR2 SVGEGT. The CDR3 here is CASSTRTGGLGETQYF. The CDR3 nucleotides are TGTGCCAGCAGTACTCGGACAGGGGGATTGGGGGAGACCCAGTACTTC.

This chain connects TRBV5-1 to TRBJ2-1; 7 bases are a match to TRBD1. Unmatched junction bases numbered 4, after V lost 4 bases and J lost 0 bases. Germline assignment: CDR1 SGHRS and CDR2 YFSETQ. The CDR3 totals 15 residues. CDR3 region: CASSPGTASYNEQFF. CDR3 bases: TGCGCCAGCAGCCCCGGGACAGCCTCCTACAATGAGCAGTTCTTC.

The V call is TRBV6-4, the J call TRBJ1-5; D uncertain. Between the trimmed V and J ends, which lost 3 bases and 3 bases, there was a span of 12 bases. This CDR3 is built from 15 residues. Per germline, CDR1 MRHNA and CDR2 SNTAGT. The DNA of the CDR3 is TGTGCCAGCAGTGAATCCGACGGGGACAATCAGCCCCAGCATTTT. It yields the protein CASSESDGDNQPQHF.

This sequence joins TRBV6-4 and TRBJ1-3; 8 bases fit TRBD1. Looked up from germline, CDR1 is MRHNA and CDR2 is SNTAGT. J lost 0 bases, V lost 9 bases, and 7 bases had no gene match. The length of the CDR3 is 15 residues. The CDR3: CARAGTGCSGNTIYF. The CDR3 bases are TGTGCCAGGGCCGGGACAGGATGCTCTGGAAACACCATATATTTT.

This chain connects TRBV6-5 to TRBJ2-7; D is unresolved. Per germline, CDR1 MNHEY and CDR2 SVGAGI. The CDR3 sequence is 15 residues long. V was pared by 4 bases and J by 3 bases, with 16 bases between. CDR3: CASSFRARQHYEQYF. The CDR3 coding sequence is TGTGCCAGCAGTTTCCGGGCCCGGCAGCACTACGAGCAGTACTTC.

The chain recombines TRBV18 with TRBJ2-1; D ambiguous. The CDR3 covers 14 residues. Germline V gene lookup returns CDR1 KGHSH and CDR2 LQKENI. Trimming pared 3 bases from V and 10 bases from J, leaving 16 bases between. CDR3 protein: CASSPSKATIEQFF. The CDR3 DNA reads TGTGCCAGCTCACCGTCAAAGGCTACAATCGAGCAGTTCTTC. Using reference TRBV18 and TRBJ2-1 for the parts outside the CDR3, the full variable domain is NAGVMQNPRHLVRRRGQEARLRCSPMKGHSHVYWYRQLPEEGLKFMVYLQKENIIDESGMPKERFSAEFPKEGPSILRIQQVVRGDSAAYFCASSPSKATIEQFFGPGTRLTVL.

V is TRBV15 and J is TRBJ1-4, with no clear D. Germline values: CDR1 LNHNV, CDR2 YYDKDF (reference sequence). The length of the CDR3 is 14 residues. Trimming removed 1 base from V and 8 bases from J, with 11 bases in between. The CDR3 nucleotides are TGTGCCACCAGCAGAGGAGGGAATTGGGAAAAACTGTTTTTT. This encodes CATSRGGNWEKLFF. The complete variable domain, with remaining parts taken from reference TRBV15 and TRBJ1-4, reads DAMVIQNPRYQVTQFGKPVTLSCSQTLNHNVMYWYQQKSSQAPKLLFHYYDKDFNNEADTPDNFQSRRPNTSFCFLDIRSPGLGDTAMYLCATSRGGNWEKLFFGSGTQLSVL.

The V and J genes are TRBV3-1 (or the pseudogene TRBV3-2) and TRBJ1-1; D unclear. Germline CDR1 reads LGHDT; CDR2 reads YNNKEL (reference sequence). The CDR3 loop spans 12 amino acids. V was pared by 4 bases and J by 7 bases, with 10 bases between. CDR3 nucleotide sequence: TGTGCCAGCAGCCGCCACGAAGGTGAAGCTTTCTTT. Translated, it gives CASSRHEGEAFF.

Details on this clone: This sample also contains other DNA sequences that code for the same CDR3. The gene calls are TRBV5-5 and TRBJ2-1; TRBD2 might be the D (5 bases). This CDR3 contains 15 residues. V lost 3 bases and J lost 0, with 10 bases in between. CDR1 is SGHKS, CDR2 YYEKEE, per germline (reference sequence). CDR3: CASSSSGSSYNEQFF. The CDR3, as DNA: TGTGCCAGCAGCTCCTCGGGAAGCTCCTACAATGAGCAGTTCTTC.

The rearrangement uses TRBV9 and TRBJ2-1; TRBD2 might be the D (5 bases). Trimming stripped 0 bases from V and 5 bases from J, with 12 bases between. The CDR3 sequence is 15 residues long. Germline V CDR1 and CDR2: SGDLS, YYNGEE. The DNA for the CDR3 is TGTGCCAGCAGCGTAGTCGGGAACTCTGACAATGAGCAGTTCTTC. It specifies CASSVVGNSDNEQFF.

CDR3 nucleotide sequence: TGCGCCAGCAGCTTACAACAGGGCCGGCAGTTCTTC. It encodes CASSLQQGRQFF. The chain recombines TRBV5-1 with TRBJ2-1; possible D gene TRBD1, 6 bases. CDR3 length equals 12 residues. The V and J ends lost 2 bases and 12 bases respectively, with 12 bases between them. The germline V gene has CDR1 SGHRS and CDR2 YFSETQ. Together with reference TRBV5-1 and TRBJ2-1, the CDR3 gives the full variable domain: KAGVTQTPRYLIKTRGQQVTLSCSPISGHRSVSWYQQTPGQGLQFLFEYFSETQRNKGNFPGRFSGRQFSNSRSEMNVSTLELGDSALYLCASSLQQGRQFFGPGTRLTVL.

The CDR3 spells CASSALFHPGSYEQYF. As DNA, the CDR3 is TGTGCCAGCAGTGCTCTATTCCATCCCGGTTCCTACGAGCAGTACTTC. The genes are TRBV2 and TRBJ2-7, with D hard to call. Germline CDR1 is SNHLY and CDR2 is FYNNEI. The V end lost 4 bases, the J end lost 1 base, and 17 bases lay between the germline ends. This CDR3 is built from 16 residues.

This chain uses TRBV11-2 with TRBJ2-3, with D unresolved. The CDR3 sequence is 13 residues long. The V gene's germline CDR1 is SGHAT and CDR2 FQNNGV. The V gene lost 0 bases and the J gene lost 4 bases, with 5 bases spanning the gap. The CDR3 DNA is TGTGCCAGCAGCTTAGAAATGGCAGATACGCAGTATTTT. Amino acid sequence: CASSLEMADTQYF. Using reference TRBV11-2 and TRBJ2-3 for the parts outside the CDR3, the full variable domain is EAGVAQSPRYKIIEKRQSVAFWCNPISGHATLYWYQQILGQGPKLLIQFQNNGVVDDSQLPKDRFSAERLKGVDSTLKIQPAKLEDSAVYLCASSLEMADTQYFGPGTRLTVL.

This chain joins TRBV7-3 and TRBJ1-1; possibly TRBD1 for D (5 bases). Between the trimmed V and J ends, which lost 1 base and 4 bases, there was a span of 31 bases. The CDR3 runs to 21 residues. Germline CDR1 and CDR2: SGHTA and FQGTGA. The CDR3 reads CASSLMGGLGQGEGISTEAFF. CDR3 nucleotides: TGTGCCAGCAGCTTAATGGGCGGATTGGGTCAGGGTGAAGGAATTAGCACTGAAGCTTTCTTT.

The count of this clone is one. This rearrangement joins TRBV4-1 to TRBJ2-1; D perhaps matches TRBD2 (5 bases). Germline V gene data show CDR1 as MGHRA and CDR2 as YSYEKL. The CDR3 runs to 16 residues. Trimming left V 1 base short and J 4 bases short, with 14 bases between. The CDR3 reads CASSQVDTLVYNEQFF. The CDR3 DNA reads TGCGCCAGCAGCCAAGTTGATACACTAGTTTACAATGAGCAGTTCTTC.

The sample holds a few counts of this clone. The chain employs TRBV28 and TRBJ2-7, with D perhaps TRBD1 (6 bases). CDR3 length equals 14 residues. Germline CDR1 reads MDHEN; CDR2 reads SYDVKM. V lost 7 bases and J lost 3, with 16 bases in between. The CDR3, as DNA: TGTGCCAGCACCTTGGCCGAGACAGGCTACGAGCAGTACTTC. As protein: CASTLAETGYEQYF.